Following are 32 T cell receptor beta chains from one sample sequenced in a study of graft-versus-host responses after intestinal transplantation. Measured with immunoSEQ multiplex PCR; TCRdb has only the in-frame clones, and not every one. Of roughly 92,000 clones listed, less than 90% are singletons. These receptors' targets are unknown. The sample was unstimulated CD4+ T cells sorted from spleen or lymph node cells, taken before transplant. These receptors all stem from a human donor who was the organ donor for an intestinal transplant.

This chain joins TRBV28 and TRBJ2-3, with 9 nucleotides matching TRBD1. J was trimmed by 4 bases and V by 5 bases; bases with no gene match: 19. Germline V lookup: CDR1 MDHEN, CDR2 SYDVKM. CDR3 size: 19 residues. The CDR3 reads CASSQDRGRTLTWADTQYF. CDR3 sequence (DNA): TGTGCCAGCAGTCAGGACAGGGGCCGTACCCTAACGTGGGCAGATACGCAGTATTTT.

The chain employs TRBV4-2 and TRBJ2-2; weak D call: TRBD1 (6 bases). The CDR3 has 17 residues. Trimming removed 0 bases at V and 4 bases at J, with 15 bases between. The germline V gene encodes CDR1 LGHNA and CDR2 YNFKEQ. The CDR3 here is CASSQDGRQGSTGELFF. In nucleotides, the CDR3 is TGTGCCAGCAGCCAAGATGGTCGGCAGGGGAGCACCGGGGAGCTGTTTTTT.

CDR3 in amino acids: CASSLRTGGLGRREVEQYF. The CDR3 DNA reads as TGTGCCAGCAGCCTCCGGACAGGGGGACTTGGTAGGCGGGAGGTCGAGCAGTACTTC. V and J are TRBV7-2 and TRBJ2-7; 10 bases agree with TRBD1. This CDR3 contains 19 residues. With V trimmed by 5 bases and J by 6 bases, 22 bases remained unmatched. The germline gives CDR1 SGHTA, CDR2 FQGNSA.

The chain links TRBV27 to TRBJ1-4; perhaps TRBD1 as D (5 bases). V lost 6 bases, J lost 5 bases, and 13 bases lay in between. Germline V lookup: CDR1 MNHEY, CDR2 SMNVEV (reference sequence). The length of the CDR3 is 14 residues. This CDR3 is CASRSLRGNEKLFF. The CDR3 DNA reads as TGTGCCAGCAGATCGCTACGGGGGAATGAAAAACTGTTTTTT.

This chain connects TRBV5-1 to TRBJ1-2, with 12 bases fitting TRBD1. The CDR3 loop spans 18 amino acids. CDR1 is SGHRS, CDR2 YFSETQ, per germline. V shed 2 bases and J 2 bases; nucleotides not matched to a gene: 10. The CDR3 here is CASSFPGGQGARNYGYTF. CDR3 DNA: TGCGCCAGCAGCTTCCCCGGGGGACAGGGGGCGAGAAACTATGGCTACACCTTC.

This chain connects TRBV2 to TRBJ2-3; 8 bases line up with TRBD2. Trimming cost V 8 bases and J 1 base; bases outside gene matches: 8. This CDR3 region has 15 residues. CDR1 is SNHLY and CDR2 is FYNNEI in the germline V gene. CDR3 in amino acids: CASLGRGARTDTQYF. CDR3 DNA sequence: TGTGCCAGCTTGGGGCGGGGGGCCCGCACAGATACGCAGTATTTT.

The chain is built from TRBV4-1 and TRBJ2-7; TRBD2 might be the D (6 bases). The germline CDR1 and CDR2 sequences are MGHRA and YSYEKL. This CDR3 has 15 amino acids. Trimming took 2 bases from V and 3 from J, leaving 14 bases between them. CDR3: CASSQTPLALYEQYF. In DNA form, the CDR3 reads TGCGCCAGCAGCCAAACCCCCCTAGCGCTCTACGAGCAGTACTTC.

The chain has TRBV30 and TRBJ1-1, with D perhaps TRBD1 (5 bases). V dropped 8 bases and J dropped 5 bases, with 12 bases sitting between them. This CDR3 spans 11 amino acids. Germline V CDR1 and CDR2: GTSNPN, SVGIG (reference sequence). This chain's CDR3 is CAGGGMTEAFF. CDR3 DNA: TGTGCCGGGGGAGGTATGACTGAAGCTTTCTTT. Drawing the rest from reference TRBV30 and TRBJ1-1, the complete variable domain is SQTIHQWPATLVQPVGSPLSLECTVEGTSNPNLYWYRQAAGRGLQLLFYSVGIGQISSEVPQNLSASRPQDRQFILSSKKLLLSDSGFYLCAGGGMTEAFFGQGTRLTVV.

The chain recombines TRBV5-1 with TRBJ2-1; 8 nucleotides line up with TRBD2. Losses at the gene ends were 7 bases for V and 0 bases for J; bases not matched to a gene: 6. The CDR3 has 15 amino acids. Germline V CDR1 and CDR2: SGHRS, YFSETQ. The CDR3 region has the DNA TGCGCCAGCGGGCTAGCGGGCAACTCCTACAATGAGCAGTTCTTC. Its protein is CASGLAGNSYNEQFF.

This chain connects TRBV10-3 to TRBJ2-2; 9 bases align to TRBD2. CDR1 ENHRY and CDR2 SYGVKD come from the germline V gene. After removal of 2 bases from V and 1 base from J, the junction contained 2 bases not matched to a gene. The CDR3 sequence is 16 residues long. CDR3 bases: TGTGCCATCAGTGAGCTAGCGGGGCAGAACACCGGGGAGCTGTTTTTT. Its protein product is CAISELAGQNTGELFF.

V usage is TRBV28 and J usage is TRBJ2-3, with D perhaps matching TRBD2 (6 bases). Germline CDR1 reads MDHEN; CDR2 reads SYDVKM. Between the trimmed V and J ends, which lost 3 bases and 1 base, there was a span of 11 bases. The CDR3 spans 15 residues. The CDR3 region is CASSFGGRGTDTQYF. The CDR3 region has the DNA TGTGCCAGCAGTTTCGGGGGTAGAGGCACAGATACGCAGTATTTT.

The V call is TRBV19, the J call TRBJ2-5, with D unresolved. Germline CDR1 is LNHDA and CDR2 is SQIVND (reference sequence). This CDR3 is 13 amino acids long. Between the trimmed V and J ends, which lost 3 bases and 4 bases, there was a span of 9 bases. Here the CDR3 reads CASSMRIGETQYF. CDR3 coding DNA: TGTGCCAGTAGTATGAGGATTGGAGAGACCCAGTACTTC.

This chain uses TRBV6-5 with TRBJ2-5; a possible D gene is TRBD2 (5 bases). This CDR3 has 13 amino acids. V was trimmed by 6 bases and J by 7 bases, leaving 15 bases between them. Germline CDR1 MNHEY, CDR2 SVGAGI. This CDR3 reads CASRRKGGGTQYF. The CDR3 coding sequence is TGTGCCAGCAGAAGGAAGGGTGGAGGGACCCAGTACTTC.

The chain carries TRBV5-1 and TRBJ2-7; D perhaps matches TRBD1 (6 bases). The V end was cut by 0 bases, the J end by 6 bases, with 16 bases between. CDR1 is SGHRS and CDR2 is YFSETQ in the germline V gene. The CDR3 spans 15 residues. CDR3 sequence: CASSLGTANSGEQYF. The DNA of the CDR3 is TGCGCCAGCAGCTTGGGGACAGCCAATTCGGGCGAGCAGTACTTC.

The chain carries TRBV4-3 and TRBJ2-7, with TRBD2 identical over 8 bases. The J segment lost 1 base and the V segment lost 1 base, leaving 6 bases of the junction unmatched. The CDR3 totals 16 residues. Looked up from germline, CDR1 is LGHNA and CDR2 is YSLEER. CDR3 DNA: TGCGCCAGCAGCCAAGTCAGCGGGGGTTCTTCCTACGAGCAGTACTTC. Translation: CASSQVSGGSSYEQYF.

The V call is TRBV5-1, the J call TRBJ2-1; D is perhaps TRBD2 (6 bases). Germline V gene data show CDR1 as SGHRS and CDR2 as YFSETQ. V lost 4 bases, J lost 6 bases, and 11 bases lay in between. The CDR3 runs 13 residues. The CDR3 DNA sequence: TGCGCCAGCAGCCCGGGACTTGGCAATGAGCAGTTCTTC. The encoded protein is CASSPGLGNEQFF.

This chain connects TRBV7-9 to TRBJ1-5; D gene ambiguous. V lost 3 bases and J 4 bases, leaving 7 bases between the germline ends. Per the germline V gene, CDR1 is SEHNR and CDR2 is FQNEAQ (reference sequence). CDR3 size: 13 residues. The CDR3 region is CASSFAGNQPQHF. The CDR3 DNA follows: TGTGCCAGCAGCTTTGCCGGGAATCAGCCCCAGCATTTT.

This chain joins TRBV7-9 and TRBJ2-3; D possibly corresponds to TRBD2 (6 bases). The CDR3 runs to 14 residues. Trimming pared 6 bases from V and 3 bases from J, leaving 13 bases between. CDR1 SEHNR and CDR2 FQNEAQ come from the germline V gene (reference sequence). The CDR3 DNA is TGTGCCAGCAGTTTACCAGCGGGTACAGATACGCAGTATTTT. Its protein is CASSLPAGTDTQYF.

In this sample, this clone turned up once. The rearrangement joins TRBV5-1 to TRBJ1-3, with TRBD1 as a possible D gene (6 bases). The CDR3 length is 13 residues. Between the trimmed V and J ends, which lost 5 bases and 2 bases, there was a span of 8 bases. CDR1 is SGHRS and CDR2 is YFSETQ in the germline V gene. CDR3 region: CASRTGAGNTIYF. CDR3 DNA sequence: TGCGCCAGCAGGACAGGCGCTGGAAACACCATATATTTT.

The V gene is TRBV18, the J gene TRBJ2-7; D is possibly TRBD1 (6 bases). The CDR3 runs 15 residues. Germline V gene sequence: CDR1 KGHSH, CDR2 LQKENI. The ends were cut back, 2 bases at V and 2 bases at J, with 13 bases in the middle. CDR3 in amino acids: CASSPGKGGAYEQYF. The CDR3 region has the DNA TGTGCCAGCTCACCAGGGAAAGGGGGAGCCTACGAGCAGTACTTC.

The count of this clone is one. This chain links TRBV7-3 with TRBJ1-1; D not resolved. V lost 5 bases and J lost 1, with 11 bases in between. In germline, CDR1 is SGHTA, CDR2 FQGTGA. This CDR3 has 14 residues. In nucleotides, the CDR3 is TGTGCCAGCAGCCTCAGGCACCCGAACACTGAAGCTTTCTTT. Its protein is CASSLRHPNTEAFF.

The chain recombines TRBV5-5 with TRBJ1-2, with 8 nucleotides matching TRBD1. The germline gives CDR1 SGHKS, CDR2 YYEKEE (reference sequence). V trimming: 1 base; J trimming: 3 bases; junction bases outside the gene matches: 5. This CDR3 is built from 15 residues. The CDR3 DNA follows: TGTGCCAGCAGCTTGTTTCAGGGGGCATACTATGGCTACACCTTC. Protein product: CASSLFQGAYYGYTF.

The chain joins TRBV11-2 to TRBJ2-1; D remains unclear. Trimming took off 6 bases at V and 1 base at J, with 4 bases between the two ends. The CDR3 totals 12 residues. Germline-derived CDR1 and CDR2 are SGHAT and FQNNGV. This CDR3 reads CASRHSYNEQFF. CDR3 in DNA: TGTGCCAGCAGACATTCCTACAATGAGCAGTTCTTC. The whole variable domain, remainder taken from reference TRBV11-2 and TRBJ2-1, is EAGVAQSPRYKIIEKRQSVAFWCNPISGHATLYWYQQILGQGPKLLIQFQNNGVVDDSQLPKDRFSAERLKGVDSTLKIQPAKLEDSAVYLCASRHSYNEQFFGPGTRLTVL.

This clone has more than one count but fewer than ten. CDR3 amino acids: CASSLGSGSYEQYF. The DNA of the CDR3 is TGTGCCAGCAGCTTGGGTAGCGGTTCCTACGAGCAGTACTTC. The chain carries TRBV5-6 and TRBJ2-7; D possibly corresponds to TRBD2 (6 bases). Germline CDR1 reads SGHDT; CDR2 reads YYEEEE. CDR3 length: 14 residues. V lost 0 bases and J 1 base, leaving 8 bases between the germline ends. The full variable domain, its missing parts supplied by reference TRBV5-6 and TRBJ2-7, is DAGVTQSPTHLIKTRGQQVTLRCSPKSGHDTVSWYQQALGQGPQFIFQYYEEEERQRGNFPDRFSGHQFPNYSSELNVNALLLGDSALYLCASSLGSGSYEQYFGPGTRLTVT.

The chain employs TRBV9 and TRBJ2-1, with 13 bases fitting TRBD2. The junction had 9 bases not matched to a gene; V was cut back by 3 bases and J by 9 bases. The CDR3 spans 16 residues. CDR1 is SGDLS, CDR2 YYNGEE, per germline. For the CDR3, the DNA is TGTGCCAGCAGCGCCCGGGGACTAGCGGGGTCTGGTGAGCAGTTCTTC. It specifies CASSARGLAGSGEQFF.

Concerning this clone: Sequence at one end of the junction differs from germline and may be a read error. The chain links TRBV5-1 to TRBJ2-7; TRBD1 matches 8 bases. The germline V gene has CDR1 SGHRS and CDR2 YFSETQ. The CDR3 sequence is 13 residues long. CDR3 nucleotide sequence: TGCGCCAGCAGCGGGGGGACAGGCGCAGGCGTGCTCTTC. Protein product: CASSGGTGAGVLF.

The chain employs TRBV9 and TRBJ2-1, with TRBD2 identical over 9 bases. The V gene end was trimmed by 4 bases and the J gene end by 1 base; junction bases not matched to a gene: 9. This CDR3 has 17 residues. Germline V gene data show CDR1 as SGDLS and CDR2 as YYNGEE. The CDR3, as DNA: TGTGCCAGCAGCCCGGGAGCTAGCGGGGTATCCTACAATGAGCAGTTCTTC. It specifies CASSPGASGVSYNEQFF.

This rearrangement joins TRBV30 to TRBJ1-1; the D is unclear. The ends were cut back, 1 base at V and 2 bases at J, with 8 bases in the middle. CDR3 size: 13 residues. Germline V lookup: CDR1 GTSNPN, CDR2 SVGIG (reference sequence). The CDR3 protein is CAWSGRLNTEAFF. As DNA, the CDR3 is TGTGCCTGGAGTGGTAGACTTAACACTGAAGCTTTCTTT.

This rearrangement joins TRBV19 to TRBJ2-2; 7 nucleotides match TRBD1. Germline CDR1 is LNHDA and CDR2 is SQIVND (reference sequence). The junction had 5 bases not matched to a gene; V was cut back by 3 bases and J by 7 bases. This CDR3 comprises 14 residues. In DNA form, the CDR3 reads TGTGCCAGTAGTATGGCCAGGGGGTACGGGGAGCTGTTTTTT. It is translated as CASSMARGYGELFF.

The chain uses TRBV6-1 and TRBJ2-5, with 14 bases aligning to TRBD2. V trimming: 5 bases; J trimming: 7 bases; junction bases outside the gene matches: 6. CDR1 and CDR2 (germline): MNHNS, SASEGT. The CDR3 runs to 15 residues. The CDR3 DNA reads TGTGCCAGCAGTAGACTAGCGGGGGGGCAACTGACCCAGTACTTC. Translating it yields CASSRLAGGQLTQYF.

The V gene is TRBV18, the J gene TRBJ1-5; D possibly corresponds to TRBD1 (5 bases). This CDR3 is 15 amino acids long. Germline V gene lookup returns CDR1 KGHSH and CDR2 LQKENI. Trimming pared 3 bases from V and 7 bases from J, leaving 16 bases between. CDR3 protein: CASSPDQPGGQPQHF. CDR3 nucleotide sequence: TGTGCCAGCTCACCCGACCAGCCGGGGGGACAGCCCCAGCATTTT.

This clone was counted between two and nine times. V is TRBV28 and J is TRBJ2-7, with 7 bases fitting TRBD2. CDR3 size: 13 residues. Germline CDR1 reads MDHEN; CDR2 reads SYDVKM. Germline trimming cut 9 bases from V and 4 bases from J; bases unmatched to any gene: 9. This CDR3 reads CASGGGNNYEQYF. The CDR3 nucleotides read TGTGCCAGTGGGGGAGGGAATAATTACGAGCAGTACTTC.